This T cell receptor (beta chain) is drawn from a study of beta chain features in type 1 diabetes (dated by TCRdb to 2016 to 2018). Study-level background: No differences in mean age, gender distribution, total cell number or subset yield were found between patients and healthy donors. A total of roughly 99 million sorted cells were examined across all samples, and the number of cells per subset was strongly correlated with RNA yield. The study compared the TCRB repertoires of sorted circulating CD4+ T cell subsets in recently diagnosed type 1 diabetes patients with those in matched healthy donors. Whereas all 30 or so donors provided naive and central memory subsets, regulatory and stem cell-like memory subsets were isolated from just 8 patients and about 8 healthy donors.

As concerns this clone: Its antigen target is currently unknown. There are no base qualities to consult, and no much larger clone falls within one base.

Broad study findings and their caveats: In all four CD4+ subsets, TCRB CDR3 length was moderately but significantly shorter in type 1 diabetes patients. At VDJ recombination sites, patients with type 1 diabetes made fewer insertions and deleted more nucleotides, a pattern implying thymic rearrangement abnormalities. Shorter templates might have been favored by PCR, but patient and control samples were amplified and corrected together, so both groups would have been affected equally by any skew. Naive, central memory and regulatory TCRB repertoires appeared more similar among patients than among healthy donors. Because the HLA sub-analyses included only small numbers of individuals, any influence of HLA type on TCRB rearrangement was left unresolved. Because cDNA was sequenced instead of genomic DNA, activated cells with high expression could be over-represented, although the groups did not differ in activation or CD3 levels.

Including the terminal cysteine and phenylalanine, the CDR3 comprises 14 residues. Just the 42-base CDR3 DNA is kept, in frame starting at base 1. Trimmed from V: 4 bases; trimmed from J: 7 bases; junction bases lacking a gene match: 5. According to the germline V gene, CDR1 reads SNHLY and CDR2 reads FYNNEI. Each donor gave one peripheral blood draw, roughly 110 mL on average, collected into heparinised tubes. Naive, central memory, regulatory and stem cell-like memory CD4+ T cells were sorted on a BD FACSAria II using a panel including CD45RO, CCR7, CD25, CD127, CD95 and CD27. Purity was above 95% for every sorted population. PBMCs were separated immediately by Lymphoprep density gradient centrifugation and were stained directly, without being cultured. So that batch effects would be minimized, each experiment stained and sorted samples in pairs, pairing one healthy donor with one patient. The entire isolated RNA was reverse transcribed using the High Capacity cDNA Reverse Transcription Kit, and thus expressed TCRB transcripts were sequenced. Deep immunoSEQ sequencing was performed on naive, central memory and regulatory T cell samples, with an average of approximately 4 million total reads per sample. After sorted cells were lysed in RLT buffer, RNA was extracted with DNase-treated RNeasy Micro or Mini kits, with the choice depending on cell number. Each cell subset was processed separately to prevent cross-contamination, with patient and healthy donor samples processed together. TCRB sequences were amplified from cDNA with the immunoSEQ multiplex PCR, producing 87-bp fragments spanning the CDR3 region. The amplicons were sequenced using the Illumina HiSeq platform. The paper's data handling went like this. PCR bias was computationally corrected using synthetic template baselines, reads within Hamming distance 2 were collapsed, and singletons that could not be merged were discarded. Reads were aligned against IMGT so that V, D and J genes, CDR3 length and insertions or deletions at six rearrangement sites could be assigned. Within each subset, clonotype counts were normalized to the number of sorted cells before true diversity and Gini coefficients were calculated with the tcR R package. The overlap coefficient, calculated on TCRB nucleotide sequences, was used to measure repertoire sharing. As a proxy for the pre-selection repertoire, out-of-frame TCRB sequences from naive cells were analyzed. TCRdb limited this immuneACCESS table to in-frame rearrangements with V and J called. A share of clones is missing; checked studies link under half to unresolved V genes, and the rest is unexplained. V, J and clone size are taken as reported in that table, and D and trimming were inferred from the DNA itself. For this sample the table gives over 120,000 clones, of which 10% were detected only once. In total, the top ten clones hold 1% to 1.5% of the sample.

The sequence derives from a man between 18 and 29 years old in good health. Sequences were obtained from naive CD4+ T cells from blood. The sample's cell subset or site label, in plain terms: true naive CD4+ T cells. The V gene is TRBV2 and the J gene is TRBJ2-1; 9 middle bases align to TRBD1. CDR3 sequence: CASSGWDRVNEQFF. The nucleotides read TGTGCCAGCAGTGGTTGGGACAGGGTTAATGAGCAGTTCTTC.